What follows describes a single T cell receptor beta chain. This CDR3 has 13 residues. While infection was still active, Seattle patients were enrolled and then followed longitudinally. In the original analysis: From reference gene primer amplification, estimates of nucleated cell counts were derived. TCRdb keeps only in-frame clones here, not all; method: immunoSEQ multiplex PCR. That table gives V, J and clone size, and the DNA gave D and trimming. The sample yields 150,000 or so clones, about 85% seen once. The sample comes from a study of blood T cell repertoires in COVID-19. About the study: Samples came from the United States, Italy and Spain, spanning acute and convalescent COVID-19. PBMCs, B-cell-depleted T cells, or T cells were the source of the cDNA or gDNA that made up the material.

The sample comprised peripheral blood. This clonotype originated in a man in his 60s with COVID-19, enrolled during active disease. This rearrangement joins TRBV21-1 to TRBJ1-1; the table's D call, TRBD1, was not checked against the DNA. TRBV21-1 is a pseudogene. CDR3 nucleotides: TGTGCCAGCTTGTACCAGGGGTCCACTGAAGCTTTCTTT. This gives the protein CASLYQGSTEAFF.